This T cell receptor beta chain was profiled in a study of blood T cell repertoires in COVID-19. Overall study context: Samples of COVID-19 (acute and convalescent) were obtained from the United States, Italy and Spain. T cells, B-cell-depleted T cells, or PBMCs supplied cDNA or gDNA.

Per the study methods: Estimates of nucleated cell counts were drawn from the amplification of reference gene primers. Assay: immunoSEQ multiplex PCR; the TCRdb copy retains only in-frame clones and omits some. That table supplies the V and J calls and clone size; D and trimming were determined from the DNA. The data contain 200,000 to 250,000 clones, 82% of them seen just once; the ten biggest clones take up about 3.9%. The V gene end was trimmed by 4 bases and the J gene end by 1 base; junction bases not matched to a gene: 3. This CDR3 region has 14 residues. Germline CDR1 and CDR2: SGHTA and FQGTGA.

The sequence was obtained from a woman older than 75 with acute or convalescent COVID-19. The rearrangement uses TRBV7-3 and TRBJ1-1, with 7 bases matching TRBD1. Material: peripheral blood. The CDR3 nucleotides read TGTGCCAGCAGCTCCTCAGGGGGGAACACTGAAGCTTTCTTT. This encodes CASSSSGGNTEAFF. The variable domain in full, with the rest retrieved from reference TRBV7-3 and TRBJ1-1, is GAGVSQTPSNKVTEKGKYVELRCDPISGHTALYWYRQSLGQGPEFLIYFQGTGAADDSGLPNDRFFAVRPEGSVSTLKIQRTERGDSAVYLCASSSSGGNTEAFFGQGTRLTVV.